Presented here are 20 T cell receptor beta chains from one specimen sequenced in a study of spatial heterogeneity in lung cancer. The study, taken as a whole, reports: Tumors with more nonsynonymous mutations had more expanded intratumoral alpha and beta TCRs.

No cognate antigen is known for these TCRs. Each CDR3 protein gets one entry after TCRdb re-called the 5' RACE reads with MiXCR. Of 3,500 to 4,000 distinct CDR3 sequences listed, about a tenth are singletons. Documented time point: sample taken at primary tumor resection. Sequencing used lung tumor tissue, obtained at surgery. These receptors all come from a female donor with early-stage non-small cell lung cancer.

This clonotype is medium-sized within its sample. This chain uses TRBV6-2 or TRBV6-3 with TRBJ1-5; possible D gene TRBD1, 6 bases. This CDR3 region has 14 residues. Trimming removed 6 bases at V and 9 bases at J, with 18 bases between. Germline loops: CDR1 MNHEY, CDR2 SVGEGT. CDR3: CASRDGTPEGPQHF. The CDR3 coding sequence is TGTGCCAGCAGGGATGGGACACCCGAGGGGCCCCAGCATTTT.

This clonotype is labeled medium-sized (0.01 to 0.1%). The J gene is TRBJ2-6, the V gene TRBV7-9; D remains ambiguous. Germline V gene data show CDR1 as SEHNR and CDR2 as FQNEAQ (reference sequence). V gave up 1 base and J gave up 3 bases, with 7 bases separating them. The CDR3 sequence is 15 residues long. This chain's CDR3 is CASSLGSFGANVLTF. The CDR3 DNA reads as TGTGCCAGCAGCTTAGGTAGCTTTGGGGCCAACGTCCTGACTTTC.

In its sample, this clonotype ranks as medium-sized. This chain connects TRBV19 to TRBJ2-3; a weak D match, TRBD2 (5 bases). Germline assignment: CDR1 LNHDA and CDR2 SQIVND (reference sequence). The CDR3 sequence is 15 residues long. V shed 5 bases and J shed 2 bases, with 14 bases lying between them. In DNA, the CDR3 is TGTGCCAGTAGTGAGCCGGGATCACTCACAGATACGCAGTATTTT. This encodes CASSEPGSLTDTQYF.

This clonotype was seen a few times. The V call is TRBV3-1, the J call TRBJ2-6; tentative D call: TRBD2 (6 bases). The V gene lost 3 bases and the J gene lost 2 bases, with 17 bases spanning the gap. From germline, CDR1 is LGHDT and CDR2 YNNKEL (reference sequence). The CDR3 runs to 18 residues. The CDR3 DNA reads as TGTGCCAGCAGCCAGGCTAAAGATTGGGGGGCTGGGGCCAACGTCCTGACTTTC. Protein sequence: CASSQAKDWGAGANVLTF. The variable domain in full, completed from reference TRBV3-1 and TRBJ2-6, reads DTAVSQTPKYLVTQMGNDKSIKCEQNLGHDTMYWYKQDSKKFLKIMFSYNNKELIINETVPNRFSPKSPDKAHLNLHINSLELGDSAVYFCASSQAKDWGAGANVLTFGAGSRLTVL.

Written as DNA, the CDR3 is TGCGCCAGCAGCTTGGCCCTCAACTACGAGCAGTACTTC. Encoded protein: CASSLALNYEQYF. The chain links TRBV5-1 to TRBJ2-7, with D uncertain. Germline-derived CDR1 and CDR2 are SGHRS and YFSETQ. The CDR3 spans 13 residues. Trimming took 0 bases from V and 3 from J, leaving 7 bases between them.

This clonotype ranks as medium-sized (0.01 to 0.1%). The V gene is TRBV7-2, the J gene TRBJ2-3, with 11 bases matching TRBD2. The germline V gene has CDR1 SGHTA and CDR2 FQGNSA. With 3 bases clipped from V and 0 bases from J, the junction kept 11 bases outside the gene matches. CDR3 length: 19 amino acids. In DNA, the CDR3 is TGTGCCAGCAGCTTGGTTAGCGGGGGGGCAGGTACTAGCACAGATACGCAGTATTTT. Protein: CASSLVSGGAGTSTDTQYF.

The V call is TRBV5-1, the J call TRBJ1-2; 9 nucleotides agree with TRBD1. The CDR3 has 14 residues. Looked up from germline, CDR1 is SGHRS and CDR2 is YFSETQ. The V segment lost 3 bases and the J segment 8 bases; nucleotides outside the gene matches: 8. The CDR3 is CASSWEGQGSGYTF. DNA for the CDR3: TGCGCCAGCAGCTGGGAGGGACAGGGCAGCGGCTACACCTTC. Complete variable domain (other parts from reference TRBV5-1 and TRBJ1-2): KAGVTQTPRYLIKTRGQQVTLSCSPISGHRSVSWYQQTPGQGLQFLFEYFSETQRNKGNFPGRFSGRQFSNSRSEMNVSTLELGDSALYLCASSWEGQGSGYTFGSGTRLTVV.

In its sample, this clonotype ranks as medium-sized. J is TRBJ2-1 and V is TRBV12-3 or TRBV12-4, with TRBD2 matching over 9 bases. The V segment lost 6 bases and the J segment 4 bases; nucleotides outside the gene matches: 7. The CDR3 totals 15 residues. Here the CDR3 DNA reads TGTGCCAGCAGCCGTAGCGGGGGCGGATACAATGAGCAGTTCTTC. It specifies CASSRSGGGYNEQFF.

This clonotype is classed as medium-sized. This chain joins TRBV13 and TRBJ1-1; D is unresolved. The length of the CDR3 is 13 residues. Per the germline V gene, CDR1 is PRHDT and CDR2 is FYEKMQ (reference sequence). Trimming pared 3 bases from V and 6 bases from J, leaving 11 bases between. CDR3 sequence: CASSFGVHSEAFF. The CDR3 bases are TGTGCCAGCAGCTTCGGGGTTCACTCTGAAGCTTTCTTT.

By proportion, this clonotype is medium-sized. This chain links TRBV5-6 with TRBJ2-4; 7 bases are a match to TRBD2. Germline V CDR1 and CDR2: SGHDT, YYEEEE. The CDR3 is 16 amino acids. V shed 3 bases and J 5 bases; nucleotides not matched to a gene: 11. CDR3 nucleotide sequence: TGTGCCAGCAGCTGGGGACTATTTGATTGGCAAAACATTCAGTACTTC. Encoded protein: CASSWGLFDWQNIQYF.

By share, this clonotype ranks as medium-sized. The chain is built from TRBV9 and TRBJ2-5, with no clear D. The CDR3 has 13 residues. Germline V gene data show CDR1 as SGDLS and CDR2 as YYNGEE. V lost 0 bases to trimming and J lost 1 base, with 4 bases between them. The CDR3 protein is CASSVDSQETQYF. The CDR3 nucleotides read TGTGCCAGCAGCGTAGATAGCCAAGAGACCCAGTACTTC. Full variable domain (rest looked up from reference TRBV9 and TRBJ2-5): DSGVTQTPKHLITATGQRVTLRCSPRSGDLSVYWYQQSLDQGLQFLIQYYNGEERAKGNILERFSAQQFPDLHSELNLSSLELGDSALYFCASSVDSQETQYFGPGTRLLVL.

By share, this clonotype ranks as medium-sized. V usage is TRBV7-2 and J usage is TRBJ2-4, with 8 nucleotides matching TRBD1. Germline V gene lookup returns CDR1 SGHTA and CDR2 FQGNSA. V was pared by 5 bases and J by 1 base, with 7 bases of the junction left unmatched. This CDR3 has 16 amino acids. The chain's CDR3 is CASSRTQGEAKNIQYF. CDR3 sequence (DNA): TGTGCCAGCAGCCGTACACAGGGGGAGGCCAAAAACATTCAGTACTTC. Full variable domain (outside the CDR3, taken from reference TRBV7-2 and TRBJ2-4): GAGVSQSPSNKVTEKGKDVELRCDPISGHTALYWYRQSLGQGLEFLIYFQGNSAPDKSGLPSDRFSAERTGGSVSTLTIQRTQQEDSAVYLCASSRTQGEAKNIQYFGAGTRLSVL.

This clonotype is medium-sized (0.01 to 0.1%). The J gene is TRBJ2-2, the V gene TRBV24-1, with 8 nucleotides matching TRBD1. The V segment lost 7 bases and the J segment 6 bases; nucleotides outside the gene matches: 6. This CDR3 is 14 amino acids long. The germline V gene encodes CDR1 KGHDR and CDR2 SFDVKD. This chain's CDR3 is CATSRTGIAGELFF. The DNA of the CDR3 is TGTGCCACCAGCCGGACAGGGATTGCCGGGGAGCTGTTTTTT.

Within the sample, this clonotype is medium-sized. This chain links TRBV19 with TRBJ1-5, with TRBD1 as a possible D gene (5 bases). Germline CDR1 and CDR2: LNHDA and SQIVND (reference sequence). With 3 bases removed from V and 0 bases from J, the gap between germline ends came to 9 bases. This CDR3 comprises 15 residues. DNA for the CDR3: TGTGCCAGTAGTATGGCAGGGAATAGCAATCAGCCCCAGCATTTT. As protein: CASSMAGNSNQPQHF.

J is TRBJ1-5 and V is TRBV10-3, with D unclear. Trimming removed 1 base from V and 0 bases from J, with 7 bases in between. Germline values: CDR1 ENHRY, CDR2 SYGVKD. This CDR3 spans 15 amino acids. The DNA for the CDR3 is TGTGCCATCAGTGAGTTAGGGAATAGCAATCAGCCCCAGCATTTT. Translating it yields CAISELGNSNQPQHF.

By share of the sample, this clonotype is large (0.1 to 1%). Here the CDR3 DNA reads TGTGCCAGCAGCGTAGTGAGCGGGGATTACAATGAGCAGTTCTTC. Its protein product is CASSVVSGDYNEQFF. This chain uses TRBV9 with TRBJ2-1; 7 bases are shared with TRBD2. The J segment lost 4 bases and the V segment lost 0 bases, leaving 4 bases of the junction unmatched. The CDR3 loop spans 15 amino acids. CDR1 is SGDLS and CDR2 is YYNGEE in the germline V gene.

This clonotype has a handful of counts. This chain links TRBV19 with TRBJ2-6; D tentatively reads TRBD1 or TRBD2 (6 bases each). Trimming cost V 8 bases and J 0 bases, with 20 bases left between them. The CDR3 extends over 18 amino acids. Germline V gene lookup returns CDR1 LNHDA and CDR2 SQIVND (reference sequence). The DNA of the CDR3 is TGTGCCAGTTCCCGATTTCCGGGGGCGAGCTCTGGGGCCAACGTCCTGACTTTC. Encoded protein: CASSRFPGASSGANVLTF.

In its sample, this clonotype ranks as medium-sized. DNA for the CDR3: TGCAGTGCTAGAGAGGATGGTGGGGCCCGCCGGGAGACCCAGTACTTC. Translating it yields CSAREDGGARRETQYF. V is TRBV20-1 and J is TRBJ2-5; possible D gene TRBD1, 5 bases. With 0 bases removed from V and 5 bases from J, the gap between germline ends came to 19 bases. The CDR3 is made up of 16 amino acids. CDR1 is DFQATT, CDR2 SNEGSKA, per germline (reference sequence).

The chain has TRBV12-5 and TRBJ1-4, with D unresolved. The germline V and J ends were trimmed by 5 bases and 12 bases, with 13 bases remaining between them. Germline V gene lookup returns CDR1 LGHNT and CDR2 FRNRAP. The CDR3 extends over 12 amino acids. As DNA, the CDR3 is TGTGCTAGTGGTCCCGAACCCGGGGAACTGTTTTTT. It is translated as CASGPEPGELFF.

By proportion, this clonotype is medium-sized. The rearrangement uses TRBV5-1 and TRBJ2-1, with D uncertain. Germline assignment: CDR1 SGHRS and CDR2 YFSETQ. Deletions cut 5 bases from V and 12 bases from J, with 15 bases between. The CDR3 is 12 residues long. CDR3 loop: CASSTAGERQFF. The CDR3 bases are TGCGCCAGCAGTACAGCTGGGGAAAGGCAGTTCTTC.